A single sample gave rise to the 15 T cell receptor beta chains below, sequenced in a study of T cell changes during pregnancy in multiple sclerosis. Sequencing was performed with immunoSEQ multiplex PCR; in TCRdb, only in-frame clones are kept and a portion is missing. The profile covers about 30,000 clones, with 90% to 95% appearing a single time and roughly 5% taken by the ten largest. Sequencing used CD8+ T cells from peripheral blood mononuclear cells, obtained before pregnancy. The receptors here all came from a female donor with multiple sclerosis, enrolled in a pregnancy study.

This chain connects TRBV6-1 to TRBJ2-1; 11 bases align to TRBD2. Germline V gene lookup returns CDR1 MNHNS and CDR2 SASEGT. The ends lost 4 bases at V and 4 bases at J; junction bases unmatched: 3. The CDR3 spans 15 residues. CDR3 sequence (DNA): TGTGCCAGCAGTGTAGCGGGAGGGTCTTACAATGAGCAGTTCTTC. Its protein is CASSVAGGSYNEQFF.

This clone is medium-sized by share. The V and J genes are TRBV9 and TRBJ2-2; D is undetermined. Trimming pared 0 bases from V and 7 bases from J, leaving 10 bases between. Germline V lookup: CDR1 SGDLS, CDR2 YYNGEE. CDR3 length: 14 amino acids. The CDR3 loop reads CASSVAYRGGELFF. CDR3 in DNA: TGTGCCAGCAGCGTAGCATATCGCGGCGGGGAGCTGTTTTTT.

This chain connects TRBV29-1 to TRBJ2-1; tentative D call: TRBD1 (6 bases). V shed 2 bases and J shed 6 bases, with 11 bases lying between them. The CDR3 is 13 residues long. Germline V CDR1 and CDR2: SQVTM, ANQGSEA. CDR3 sequence reads: CSVERDKPNEQFF. The CDR3 DNA sequence: TGCAGCGTTGAAAGGGACAAGCCCAATGAGCAGTTCTTC.

The chain's CDR3 is CASSLLPQNNEQFF. CDR3 DNA: TGTGCCAGCAGCTTGTTACCACAAAACAATGAGCAGTTCTTC. The chain joins TRBV5-5 to TRBJ2-1; D gene unclear. Trimming cost V 1 base and J 5 bases, with 10 bases left between them. The CDR3 sequence is 14 residues long. The V gene's germline CDR1 is SGHKS and CDR2 YYEKEE (reference sequence). Complete variable domain (other parts from reference TRBV5-5 and TRBJ2-1): DAGVTQSPTHLIKTRGQQVTLRCSPISGHKSVSWYQQVLGQGPQFIFQYYEKEERGRGNFPDRFSARQFPNYSSELNVNALLLGDSALYLCASSLLPQNNEQFFGPGTRLTVL.

The rearrangement uses TRBV7-6 and TRBJ1-1, with D unclear. CDR1 is SGHVS and CDR2 is FNYEAQ in the germline V gene. Trimming left V 3 bases short and J 3 bases short, with 8 bases between. The CDR3 has 13 amino acids. The CDR3, as DNA: TGTGCCAGCAGCTTGCGGGTGGACACTGAAGCTTTCTTT. It yields the protein CASSLRVDTEAFF.

This sequence joins TRBV29-1 and TRBJ1-1; tentatively, D is TRBD1 (6 bases). Trimming pared 5 bases from V and 3 bases from J, leaving 10 bases between. CDR1 is SQVTM and CDR2 is ANQGSEA in the germline V gene. The CDR3 is 12 residues long. The CDR3 loop is CSVQDSHTEAFF. CDR3 DNA sequence: TGCAGCGTTCAGGACAGCCACACTGAAGCTTTCTTT. The full variable domain, completed using reference TRBV29-1 and TRBJ1-1, is SAVISQKPSRDICQRGTSLTIQCQVDSQVTMMFWYRQQPGQSLTLIATANQGSEATYESGFVIDKFPISRPNLTFSTLTVSNMSPEDSSIYLCSVQDSHTEAFFGQGTRLTVV.

The CDR3 is CASSPDLAGLYNEQFF. DNA of the CDR3: TGTGCCAGCAGCCCCGACCTAGCGGGGCTATACAATGAGCAGTTCTTC. The V and J genes are TRBV7-7 and TRBJ2-1; TRBD2 aligns across 9 bases. Unmatched junction bases numbered 9, after V lost 5 bases and J lost 4 bases. Germline V gene data show CDR1 as SSHAT and CDR2 as FNYEAQ (reference sequence). There are 16 residues in the CDR3.

The V gene is TRBV7-9, the J gene TRBJ2-1; 11 nucleotides align to TRBD2. The CDR3 has 16 residues. CDR1 and CDR2 from the germline V gene are SEHNR and FQNEAQ (reference sequence). V was clipped by 5 bases and J by 5 bases; unmatched bases: 8. CDR3 sequence (DNA): TGTGCCAGCAGCGTTACGGGACTAGCGGTCCACAATGAGCAGTTCTTC. Its translation: CASSVTGLAVHNEQFF.

The DNA of the CDR3 is TGTGCCAGCGGGCCCGGATGGTTATCGGCCGGTAATGAGCAGTTCTTC. Amino acids: CASGPGWLSAGNEQFF. This chain joins TRBV7-2 and TRBJ2-1; the D is unclear. The CDR3 covers 16 residues. Looked up from germline, CDR1 is SGHTA and CDR2 is FQGNSA. Trimming removed 8 bases at V and 7 bases at J, with 24 bases between.

This chain uses TRBV27 with TRBJ1-5; D is unclear. Trimming cost V 3 bases and J 4 bases, with 10 bases left between them. The CDR3 is 14 residues long. CDR1 MNHEY and CDR2 SMNVEV come from the germline V gene (reference sequence). CDR3 coding DNA: TGTGCCAGCAGTTTTACGGGGAGGAATCAGCCCCAGCATTTT. Translating gives CASSFTGRNQPQHF.

The chain recombines TRBV9 with TRBJ2-3; 8 nucleotides line up with TRBD2. Trimming removed 2 bases from V and 1 base from J; junction bases left unmatched: 6. In germline, CDR1 is SGDLS, CDR2 YYNGEE. The CDR3 length is 16 residues. CDR3 DNA: TGTGCCAGCAGCGTCTCTAGCGGGCCTCGCACAGATACGCAGTATTTT. It codes for CASSVSSGPRTDTQYF. The full variable domain, its missing parts supplied by reference TRBV9 and TRBJ2-3, is DSGVTQTPKHLITATGQRVTLRCSPRSGDLSVYWYQQSLDQGLQFLIQYYNGEERAKGNILERFSAQQFPDLHSELNLSSLELGDSALYFCASSVSSGPRTDTQYFGPGTRLTVL.

The chain combines TRBV4-3 with TRBJ1-3, with D possibly matching TRBD1 (5 bases). The CDR3 is 16 residues long. Germline V gene lookup returns CDR1 LGHNA and CDR2 YSLEER. Between the trimmed V and J ends, which lost 0 bases and 0 bases, there was a span of 9 bases. CDR3 sequence reads: CASSQDGANSGNTIYF. The CDR3 bases are TGCGCCAGCAGCCAAGATGGGGCAAACTCTGGAAACACCATATATTTT.

The chain links TRBV5-6 to TRBJ1-1, with 7 bases that match TRBD1. The CDR3 contains 13 residues. Germline CDR1 and CDR2: SGHDT and YYEEEE. Unmatched junction bases numbered 5, after V lost 2 bases and J lost 7 bases. This CDR3 reads CASSLSGQFEAFF. In DNA, the CDR3 is TGTGCCAGCAGCTTATCGGGACAGTTTGAAGCTTTCTTT.

The chain is built from TRBV25-1 and TRBJ1-2, with D possibly matching TRBD1 (5 bases). The CDR3 covers 12 residues. The germline V gene encodes CDR1 MGHDK and CDR2 SYGVNS. V dropped 6 bases and J dropped 8 bases, with 13 bases sitting between them. The CDR3 DNA follows: TGTGCCAGCAGCGGCAGGGCTTGGGGCTACACCTTC. The encoded protein is CASSGRAWGYTF.

The J gene is TRBJ1-6, the V gene TRBV9; 11 nucleotides match TRBD1. The CDR3 is 15 amino acids. Germline V CDR1 and CDR2: SGDLS, YYNGEE. The V segment lost 1 base and the J segment 10 bases; nucleotides outside the gene matches: 4. This chain's CDR3 is CASSVKGQGGSPLHF. In DNA, the CDR3 is TGTGCCAGCAGCGTAAAGGGACAGGGGGGCTCACCCCTCCACTTT.